The rows below give T cell receptor beta chains drawn from one sample of a study of human T cells and chemical hapten exposure. TCRdb reprocessed the RACE reads via MiXCR and lists one record per CDR3 protein. This table has about 190,000 distinct CDR3 sequences, 24% appearing once. Here the sequenced sample was whole blood, taken in connection with sensitization to the hapten diphenylcyclopropenone (DPC). These receptors originate from a woman in her 40s with alopecia areata. Some clones in this sample may be carry-over from other donors' samples. Each CDR3 is given without its conserved first and last residue. Fields, in order: V gene, J gene, CDR3 protein.

TRBV24-1	TRBJ2-1	ATSDSSGSGVWLQF
TRBV20-1	TRBJ2-2	SAQGSGELF
TRBV20-1	TRBJ2-1	SAIGERELEQF
TRBV7-9	TRBJ2-3	ASSLGGPGQDTQY
TRBV7-9	TRBJ2-4	ASSLEVDIQY
TRBV30	TRBJ1-1	AWSDLDSKAF
TRBV6-2/TRBV6-3	TRBJ2-2	ASRVGTPGTGGAGELF
TRBV28	TRBJ1-2	ASTRDRANGYT
TRBV4-1	TRBJ2-1	ASSQADGQNYEQF
TRBV28	TRBJ1-4	ASAGSATNEKLF
TRBV6-5	TRBJ1-1	ASSYSWGALNTEAF
TRBV3-1	TRBJ2-2	ASSQESWSRELF
TRBV28	TRBJ2-1	ASSLGWGEQF
TRBV6-5	TRBJ2-3	ASSYSTYTDTQY
TRBV9	TRBJ1-6	ASSAVNSPLH
TRBV15	TRBJ1-5	ATSREEGSNQPQH
TRBV10-3	TRBJ2-1	AISELASGSLGGQF
TRBV4-3	TRBJ2-2	ASSHIWASGRPGTGELF
TRBV7-9	TRBJ1-2	ASSKDRNYGYT
TRBV12-3/TRBV12-4	TRBJ2-1	ASRPRGRSYNEQF
TRBV7-2	TRBJ1-4	ASSPPVPNEKLF
TRBV24-1	TRBJ2-3	ATSAAGRQY
TRBV6-1	TRBJ1-5	ASRGLGGNQPQH
TRBV6-2/TRBV6-3	TRBJ1-1	ASSYPAGQPNRAAF
TRBV7-2	TRBJ2-3	ASTPGAGSADTQY
TRBV5-1	TRBJ1-6	ASSLANRDSRNSPLH
TRBV5-1	TRBJ2-3	ASSFPAPGASDTRY
TRBV4-1	TRBJ2-6	ASSQDVHRGVSGANVLT
TRBV7-2	TRBJ2-3	ASSLGTSPDTQY
TRBV25-1	TRBJ2-2	ASSEFGGGTGELF
TRBV2	TRBJ1-5	ASSEARSSNQPQH
TRBV5-6	TRBJ2-5	ASRPDSTGQETQY
TRBV10-3	TRBJ2-3	AISEGLAKRPDTQY
TRBV5-1	TRBJ2-7	ANSLNTKPYEQY
TRBV7-9	TRBJ2-2	ASGDREAGELF
TRBV6-5	TRBJ2-5	ASSRTDYQETQY
TRBV19	TRBJ1-4	ASSIRRKNEKLF
TRBV20-1	TRBJ2-1	SARDGARPTGPGANEQF
TRBV7-2	TRBJ1-1	ASRGDRATTEAF
TRBV28	TRBJ1-5	ASSLREAPSGLPQH